A single T cell receptor beta chain is shown here with its context. Its recognized antigen is unknown. Base qualities are missing; no much larger clone stands one base away. The data originate from a study of blood T cells in healthy people across ages (dated by TCRdb to between 2015 and 2016). With respect to the entire study: In model experiments, roughly one uniquely barcoded TCR beta cDNA molecule per two T cells was captured by template switching. Age-related changes in TCR beta repertoire diversity were measured in the study by deep sequencing normalized with unique cDNA molecular identifiers. The donors were divided into four age groups: young (average approximately 15 years), middle-aged (about 40), aged (62) and long-lived (more than 75). Donors of different ages were randomly distributed across sequencing lanes to avoid experimental bias. Two additional independent replicas of 1 million unique cDNA reads from the same blood draw were analyzed for two donors (one aged 18 to 30 and one aged 80 or older). Overall results and qualifications from the work: Since profiling was done on bulk unsorted PBMCs, naive and antigen-experienced compartments could not be conclusively compared. Compared with the aged group, the long-lived group had more naive CD4+ T cells, fewer expanded clones and increased TCR diversity, suggesting age selection. As age increased, observed TCR beta diversity per million T cells dropped in a roughly linear way, and a significant reduction was already evident by age around 41. A strong correlation was found between observed TCR beta diversity and the percentage of naive T cells measured by flow cytometry. Estimates of total diversity based on one million sequenced T cells were considered lower bounds and underestimates. The CMV infection status of donors was not known, potentially confounding age-related changes in expanded clonotypes.

V lost 7 bases and J lost 0 bases; the stretch between them is 12 bases long. The CDR3 goes from the cysteine to the phenylalanine over 14 residues. CDR3 DNA only is kept here, 42 bases in frame from base 1. Via the germline V gene, CDR1 is SQVTM and CDR2 ANQGSEA. Systemically healthy Caucasian individuals from Russia, 35 to 40 in total and aged roughly 6 to 100 years, were included as donors. Approximately 9 milliliters of peripheral blood were collected from each donor into EDTA-treated Vacutainer tubes. Ficoll-Paque density-gradient centrifugation was used to isolate PBMCs, with at least 6 million obtained per sample. Trizol reagent was used to extract total RNA from the PBMCs, yielding at least 6 micrograms per sample. Naive CD45RAhigh/CD27high T cell percentages were measured by flow cytometry on a PBMC aliquot from every donor. Library preparation employed 5' RACE. Sequencing relied on an Illumina HiSeq 2500. The second PCR ran for roughly 7 to 11 cycles and used a J-beta primer mix along with a sample-barcoded 5' primer. A template-switch 5' adaptor carrying 12 random nucleotides introduced a unique molecular identifier onto each TCR beta cDNA molecule. Each sample yielded at least 2.5 million CDR3-containing paired-end reads. First-strand cDNA was synthesized from all RNA with the Mint cDNA synthesis kit, primed by a TRBC-specific oligonucleotide. All cDNA was treated with uracil-DNA glycosylase and then went through a first 18-cycle PCR with the universal primers M1SS and BC2_uni_R. In the paper's pipeline: Normalization of each sample was performed by random selection of 1 million high-quality reads, each carrying a distinct molecular identifier. Reads sharing molecular identifiers were discarded rather than binned into consensus sequences. MiTCR, run with a Q25 quality threshold and the strictest error-elimination algorithm, handled CDR3 identification, clonotype clustering and error correction. A nonparametric unseen species model using Euler transformation provided a lower-bound estimate of total TCR beta diversity. TCRdb handled the public reads itself, with Q25 trimming in fastp and clone calling in MiXCR, and kept productive beta chains. Rows are unified per CDR3 protein, each entry keeping the most common DNA and genes. The V and J calls, along with clone size, are taken from TCRdb and not from the paper's own processing. Present in this sample are 800,000 to 1,000,000 distinct CDR3 sequences, approximately 49% of which were seen just once. The biggest ten clones account for about an eighth of the sample.

This TCR was sampled from a man aged 30 to 39 in good health. Sequenced material: blood. The chain employs TRBV29-1 and TRBJ1-4, with the D gene call left open. The CDR3 in this case is CSALTVATNEKLFF. The nucleotides are TGCAGCGCCTTAACCGTTGCAACTAATGAAAAACTGTTTTTT.